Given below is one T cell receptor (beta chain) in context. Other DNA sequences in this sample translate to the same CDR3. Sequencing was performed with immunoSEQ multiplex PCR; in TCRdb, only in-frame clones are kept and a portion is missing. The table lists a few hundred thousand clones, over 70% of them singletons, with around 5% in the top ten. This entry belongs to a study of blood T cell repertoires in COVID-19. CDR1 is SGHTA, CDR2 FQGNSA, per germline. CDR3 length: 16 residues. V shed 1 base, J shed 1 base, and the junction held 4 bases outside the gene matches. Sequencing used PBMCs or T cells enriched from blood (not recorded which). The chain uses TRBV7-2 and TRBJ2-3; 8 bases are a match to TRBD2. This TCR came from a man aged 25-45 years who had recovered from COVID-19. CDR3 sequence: CASSLVAGGRTDTQYF. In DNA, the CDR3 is TGTGCCAGCAGCTTAGTTGCGGGGGGCCGCACAGATACGCAGTATTTT.